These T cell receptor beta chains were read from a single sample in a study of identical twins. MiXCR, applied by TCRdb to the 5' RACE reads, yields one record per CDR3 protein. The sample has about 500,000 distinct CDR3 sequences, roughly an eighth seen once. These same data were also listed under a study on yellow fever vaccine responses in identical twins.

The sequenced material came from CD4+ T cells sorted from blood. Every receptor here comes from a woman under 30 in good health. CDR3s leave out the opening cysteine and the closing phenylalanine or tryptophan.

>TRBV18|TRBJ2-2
ASSPRRVGNTGELF
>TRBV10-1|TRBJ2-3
ASSESEQGVDTQY
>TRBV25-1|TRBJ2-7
ASRPSWRDSHEQY
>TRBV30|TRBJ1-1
AWKVTGQAF
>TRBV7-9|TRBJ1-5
ASSLEGRDQPQH
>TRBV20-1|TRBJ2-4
SASSTLIAKNIQY
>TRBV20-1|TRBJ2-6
SASGPGIPGANVLT
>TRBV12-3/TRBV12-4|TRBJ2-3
ASRGDGGKADTQY
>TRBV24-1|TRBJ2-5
ATSESSGRHGAQY
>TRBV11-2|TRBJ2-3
ASAPWDRTDTQY
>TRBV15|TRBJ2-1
ATSRDLPNSYNEQF
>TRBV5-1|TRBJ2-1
ASSLALAGNHNEQF
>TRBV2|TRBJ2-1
ASRGWSRADEQF
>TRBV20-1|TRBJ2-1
SASSRIAGFSYNEQF
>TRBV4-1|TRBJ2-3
ASSLGYKTGQSTDTQY
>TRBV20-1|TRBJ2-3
SARHSGGTDTQY
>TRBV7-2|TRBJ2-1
ASSPEAGATYNEQF
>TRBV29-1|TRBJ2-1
SVDAGGPAEQF
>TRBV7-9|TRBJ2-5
ASSFLAGGGQETQY
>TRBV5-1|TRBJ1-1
ASSERSGTEAF
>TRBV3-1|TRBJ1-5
ASSRGANGNQPQH
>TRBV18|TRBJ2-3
ASSPGKSDTQY